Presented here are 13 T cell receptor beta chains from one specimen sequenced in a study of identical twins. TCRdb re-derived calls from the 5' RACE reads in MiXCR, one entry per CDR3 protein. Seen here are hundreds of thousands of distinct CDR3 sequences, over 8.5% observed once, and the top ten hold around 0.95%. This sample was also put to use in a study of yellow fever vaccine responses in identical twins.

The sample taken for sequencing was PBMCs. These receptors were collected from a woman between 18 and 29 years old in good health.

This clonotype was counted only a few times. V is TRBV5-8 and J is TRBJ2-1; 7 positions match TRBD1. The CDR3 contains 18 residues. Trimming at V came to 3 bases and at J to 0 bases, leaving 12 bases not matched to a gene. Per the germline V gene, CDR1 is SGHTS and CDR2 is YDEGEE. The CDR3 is CASSSRDSLILSYNEQFF. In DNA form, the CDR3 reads TGTGCCAGCAGCTCCCGGGACAGCCTTATACTCTCCTACAATGAGCAGTTCTTC.

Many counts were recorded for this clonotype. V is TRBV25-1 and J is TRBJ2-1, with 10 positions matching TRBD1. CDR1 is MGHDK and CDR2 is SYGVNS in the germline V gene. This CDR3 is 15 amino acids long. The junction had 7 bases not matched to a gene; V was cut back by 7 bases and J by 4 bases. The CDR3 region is CASTSTGGSYNEQFF. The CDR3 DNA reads TGTGCCAGCACCTCGACAGGGGGCAGTTACAATGAGCAGTTCTTC.

CDR3 region: CSALLGPYQETQYF. In nucleotides, the CDR3 is TGCAGTGCTCTACTGGGCCCGTACCAAGAGACCCAGTACTTC. The chain is built from TRBV20-1 and TRBJ2-5; D remains ambiguous. The V and J ends lost 5 bases and 0 bases respectively, with 13 bases between them. The CDR3 consists of 14 residues. The germline V gene encodes CDR1 DFQATT and CDR2 SNEGSKA (reference sequence).

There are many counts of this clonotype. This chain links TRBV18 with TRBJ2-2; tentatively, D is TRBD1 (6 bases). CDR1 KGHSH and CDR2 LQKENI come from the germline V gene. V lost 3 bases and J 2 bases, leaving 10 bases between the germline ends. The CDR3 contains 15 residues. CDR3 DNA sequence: TGTGCCAGCTCACCTTTGACAGGAAACACCGGGGAGCTGTTTTTT. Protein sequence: CASSPLTGNTGELFF.

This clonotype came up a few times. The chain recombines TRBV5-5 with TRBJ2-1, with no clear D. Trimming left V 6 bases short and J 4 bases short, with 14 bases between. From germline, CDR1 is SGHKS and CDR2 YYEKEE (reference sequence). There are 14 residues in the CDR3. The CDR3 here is CASIPDLPYNEQFF. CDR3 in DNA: TGTGCCAGCATCCCGGATCTTCCTTACAATGAGCAGTTCTTC.

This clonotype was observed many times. Here the CDR3 reads CASSVQGGISYNEQFF. CDR3 coding DNA: TGTGCCAGCAGCGTACAAGGCGGAATCTCCTACAATGAGCAGTTCTTC. The genes are TRBV7-6 and TRBJ2-1; unclear D gene. The germline V and J ends were trimmed by 5 bases and 0 bases, with 14 bases remaining between them. The CDR3 is 16 residues long. Germline CDR1 SGHVS, CDR2 FNYEAQ.

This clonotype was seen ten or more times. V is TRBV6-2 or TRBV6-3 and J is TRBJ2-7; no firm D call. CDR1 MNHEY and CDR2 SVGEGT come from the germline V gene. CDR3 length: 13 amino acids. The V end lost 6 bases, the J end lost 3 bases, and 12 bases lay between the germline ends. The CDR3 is CASRAWTLYEQYF. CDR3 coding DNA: TGTGCCAGCAGGGCTTGGACCCTCTACGAGCAGTACTTC.

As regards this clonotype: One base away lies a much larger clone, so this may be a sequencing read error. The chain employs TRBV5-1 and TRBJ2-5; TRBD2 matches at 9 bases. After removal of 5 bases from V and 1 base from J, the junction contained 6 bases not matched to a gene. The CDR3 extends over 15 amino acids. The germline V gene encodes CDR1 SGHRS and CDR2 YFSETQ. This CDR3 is CASRAAGGFQETQYF. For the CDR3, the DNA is TGCGCCAGCAGGGCAGCGGGGGGATTCCAAGAGACCCAGTACTTC.

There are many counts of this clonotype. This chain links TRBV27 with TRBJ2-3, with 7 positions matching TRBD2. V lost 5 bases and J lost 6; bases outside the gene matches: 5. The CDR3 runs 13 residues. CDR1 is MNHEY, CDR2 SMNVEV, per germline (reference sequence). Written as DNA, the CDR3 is TGTGCCAGCAGTCTAGCGGCAATGGATACGCAGTATTTT. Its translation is CASSLAAMDTQYF.

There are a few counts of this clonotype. The CDR3: CASSQEEGGVSEQFF. The CDR3 bases are TGCGCCAGCAGCCAAGAGGAAGGAGGGGTTAGTGAGCAGTTCTTC. The gene calls are TRBV4-3 and TRBJ2-1; D is possibly TRBD2 (6 bases). The CDR3 is 15 amino acids. Germline CDR1 LGHNA, CDR2 YSLEER. V shed 0 bases and J shed 9 bases, with 15 bases lying between them.

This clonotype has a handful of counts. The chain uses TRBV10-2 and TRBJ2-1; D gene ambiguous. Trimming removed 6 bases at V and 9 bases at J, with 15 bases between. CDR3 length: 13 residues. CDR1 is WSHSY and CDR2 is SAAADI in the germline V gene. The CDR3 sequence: CASSYLSEGEQFF. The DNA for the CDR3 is TGCGCCAGCAGCTATCTCTCTGAAGGTGAGCAGTTCTTC.

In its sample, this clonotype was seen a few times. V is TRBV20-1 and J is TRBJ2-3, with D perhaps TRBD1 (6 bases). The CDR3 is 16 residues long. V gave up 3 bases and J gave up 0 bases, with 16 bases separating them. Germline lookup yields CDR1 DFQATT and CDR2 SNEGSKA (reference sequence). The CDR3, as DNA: TGCAGTGCTAGTACACCTAGGGGGTCAAGCACAGATACGCAGTATTTT. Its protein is CSASTPRGSSTDTQYF.

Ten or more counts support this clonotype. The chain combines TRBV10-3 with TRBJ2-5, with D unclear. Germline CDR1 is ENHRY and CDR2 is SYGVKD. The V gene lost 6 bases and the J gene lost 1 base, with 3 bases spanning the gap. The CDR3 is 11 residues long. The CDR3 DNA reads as TGTGCCATCAGGGTCCAAGAGACCCAGTACTTC. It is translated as CAIRVQETQYF.